The source of this TCR beta chain is a study of T-cell reconstitution after alpha-beta-depleted transplantation in children. Unique molecular identifiers were incorporated into the prepared TCRbeta library. TCRdb passed the PCR reads through MiXCR, listing each CDR3 protein once. In the table there are about 150,000 distinct CDR3 sequences, over 8.5% of which are singletons. The study, taken as a whole, reports: Surviving recipient cells, namely T cells and thymic progenitors, were the source of high day-60 TCRbeta diversity in some patients. Counts and diversity of T cells one year after transplant came mostly from newly produced T cells. Several hundred graft clones that had expanded were reportedly the source of alpha-beta T cells about two months after transplant.

Many counts were recorded for this clonotype. Its target is unknown. V lost 3 bases to trimming and J lost 5 bases; unmatched junction nucleotides: 9. Germline loops: CDR1 MGHRA, CDR2 YSYEKL. This CDR3 comprises 15 residues. The TCR was taken from a boy younger than 10 with acute myeloid leukemia, due to receive a stem cell transplant. The sample in question was PBMCs, obtained before TCRalphabeta/CD19-depleted stem cell transplant. V and J are TRBV4-1 and TRBJ1-2; 7 nucleotides agree with TRBD1. CDR3 sequence reads: CASSHTTQGSYGYTF. In DNA form, the CDR3 reads TGCGCCAGCAGCCACACCACACAGGGGAGTTATGGCTACACCTTC.